What follows are 13 T cell receptor beta chains derived from one specimen sequenced in a study of blood T cell repertoires in COVID-19 (dated by TCRdb to 2018 to 2021). To prepare the library, the immunoSEQ multiplex PCR assay was applied. TCRdb obtained this table from immuneACCESS and retained in-frame rearrangements with V and J assigned. These tables miss some clones; where compared with another copy, unresolved V genes account for less than half of the shortfall, and the remainder is unexplained. Recorded for this sample are 150,000 or so clones; about 85% of them occurred a single time. Together, the top ten hold about 8% of the sample. The material sequenced was PBMCs or T cells enriched from blood (not recorded which). The receptors were gathered from a woman in her forties or fifties who had recovered from COVID-19.

The rearrangement uses TRBV2 and TRBJ2-3; 7 nucleotides line up with TRBD2. Looked up from germline, CDR1 is SNHLY and CDR2 is FYNNEI. The trim removed 4 bases at V and 1 base at J, leaving 8 bases unmatched. This CDR3 has 16 amino acids. The CDR3 region has the DNA TGTGCCAGCAGTGTGGCCGCGGGGGTACGCACAGATACGCAGTATTTT. It yields the protein CASSVAAGVRTDTQYF. Supplemented by reference TRBV2 and TRBJ2-3, the full variable domain reads EPEVTQTPSHQVTQMGQEVILRCVPISNHLYFYWYRQILGQKVEFLVSFYNNEISEKSEIFDDQFSVERPDGSNFTLKIRSTKLEDSAMYFCASSVAAGVRTDTQYFGPGTRLTVL.

The chain is built from TRBV10-3 and TRBJ1-1; D is unresolved. The V gene lost 8 bases and the J gene lost 0 bases, with 13 bases spanning the gap. Germline V gene sequence: CDR1 ENHRY, CDR2 SYGVKD. CDR3 length: 14 residues. CDR3 DNA: TGTGCCATCTCGGTCCCGGGATTGAACACTGAAGCTTTCTTT. The encoded protein is CAISVPGLNTEAFF.

V is TRBV28 and J is TRBJ2-3, with 7 positions matching TRBD2. Unmatched junction bases numbered 15, after V lost 4 bases and J lost 2 bases. CDR3 length equals 18 residues. CDR1 MDHEN and CDR2 SYDVKM come from the germline V gene. The CDR3 region is CASSSFRGGLADTDTQYF. The CDR3 nucleotides read TGTGCCAGCAGTTCATTTCGGGGTGGGCTAGCGGACACAGATACGCAGTATTTT.

This clone was counted only a few times. V and J are TRBV5-1 and TRBJ2-1, with 13 bases that match TRBD2. V was clipped by 5 bases and J by 4 bases; unmatched bases: 3. There are 15 residues in the CDR3. Per germline, CDR1 SGHRS and CDR2 YFSETQ. CDR3 bases: TGCGCCAGCAGTCTACTAGCGGGGGGGTACAATGAGCAGTTCTTC. The encoded protein is CASSLLAGGYNEQFF.

The rearrangement links TRBV7-2 to TRBJ2-1; 8 nucleotides align to TRBD2. The trim removed 6 bases at V and 7 bases at J, leaving 5 bases unmatched. CDR3 size: 13 residues. Per germline, CDR1 SGHTA and CDR2 FQGNSA. CDR3 sequence (DNA): TGTGCCAGCAGTTCTTTAGCGGGAAATGAGCAGTTCTTC. This translates into CASSSLAGNEQFF.

This clone has only one observation. The V call is TRBV6-5, the J call TRBJ1-6; D call uncertain. The germline V gene encodes CDR1 MNHEY and CDR2 SVGAGI. The CDR3 loop spans 11 amino acids. With 6 bases removed from V and 12 bases from J, the gap between germline ends came to 9 bases. The CDR3 DNA follows: TGTGCCAGCAGCCGGGGTGGACCCCTCCACTTT. Translation: CASSRGGPLHF.

The rearrangement joins TRBV7-3 to TRBJ1-1; D unclear. V lost 7 bases, J lost 1 base, and 13 bases lay in between. Germline CDR1 reads SGHTA; CDR2 reads FQGTGA. The CDR3 totals 14 residues. The CDR3 DNA reads TGTGCCAGCAAGACTGACGGGTGGAACACTGAAGCTTTCTTT. Protein product: CASKTDGWNTEAFF.

This clone occurred a few times. The CDR3 protein is CASSLVSGVNSGNTIYF. The CDR3 DNA sequence: TGCGCCAGCAGCTTGGTATCGGGGGTGAACTCTGGAAACACCATATATTTT. This chain uses TRBV5-1 with TRBJ1-3, with D maybe TRBD1 (5 bases). CDR1 is SGHRS and CDR2 is YFSETQ in the germline V gene. V lost 0 bases, J lost 0 bases, and 13 bases lay in between. This CDR3 is 17 amino acids long.

The rearrangement uses TRBV4-2 and TRBJ2-7, with D tentatively TRBD2 (7 bases). CDR1 LGHNA and CDR2 YNFKEQ come from the germline V gene. The CDR3 has 16 amino acids. Trimming shortened V by 5 bases and J by 2 bases, and 19 bases separated the two germline ends. The CDR3 DNA reads as TGTGCCAGCAGCATGGGGGGGCGGGTAGATACCTACGAGCAGTACTTC. Amino acid sequence: CASSMGGRVDTYEQYF.

The rearrangement uses TRBV15 and TRBJ1-3; weak D call: TRBD1 (6 bases). V was shortened by 6 bases and J by 0 bases, with 6 bases between the two germline ends. Germline loops: CDR1 LNHNV, CDR2 YYDKDF (reference sequence). This CDR3 region has 13 residues. The CDR3 here is CATRDSSGNTIYF. Here the CDR3 DNA reads TGTGCCACCAGGGACAGCTCTGGAAACACCATATATTTT.

The chain has TRBV5-1 and TRBJ1-1, with no clear D. V was trimmed by 4 bases and J by 0 bases, leaving 7 bases between them. Per the germline V gene, CDR1 is SGHRS and CDR2 is YFSETQ. The CDR3 spans 13 residues. CDR3 protein: CASSRFMNTEAFF. CDR3 DNA: TGCGCCAGCAGCCGGTTTATGAACACTGAAGCTTTCTTT.

The chain recombines TRBV7-2 with TRBJ1-1; TRBD1 matches at 7 bases. The CDR3 runs 14 residues. Germline loops: CDR1 SGHTA, CDR2 FQGNSA. V lost 3 bases, J lost 2 bases, and 3 bases stayed unmatched. The CDR3 bases are TGTGCCAGCAGCTTCCGGACAGGAAACACTGAAGCTTTCTTT. The encoded protein is CASSFRTGNTEAFF.

CDR3 sequence (DNA): TGTGCCAGCAGACCAGAGGTCCAACCCCAGCATTTT. Its translation is CASRPEVQPQHF. The J gene is TRBJ1-5, the V gene TRBV6-6, with D uncertain. Trimming removed 6 bases from V and 10 bases from J, with 13 bases in between. CDR1 MNHNY and CDR2 SVGAGI come from the germline V gene (reference sequence). This CDR3 has 12 residues.